This record concerns one T cell receptor beta chain sequence. This clonotype was detected many times. The antigen this receptor binds is unknown. The record has no base qualities; no much larger clone is one base away. Read against the paper, the sample's treatment or condition label means: PENTA 11 planned treatment interruption arm or continuous ART arm. Children from the United Kingdom aged 2 to 15 years who had been given at least three-drug ART for at least 24 weeks were enrolled as participants. Cryopreserved PBMCs with at least 5 million viable cells were required; a handful of candidate patients were excluded for low viable PBMC yield. Using a FACSAria III cell sorter, memory CD8+ CD45RO+ CD45RA- T cells were FACS-sorted out of thawed PBMCs. After sorting, cells were fixed, and RNA was extracted with the RNeasy FFPE kit and then with the RNeasy Micro kit. The data originate from a study of HIV-infected children after antiretroviral therapy interruption (dated by TCRdb to about 2019). About the study as a whole: Eight children, all with CD4+ count above 500 and viral load below 50 copies/ml, were included, of whom four were on planned treatment interruption and four were on continuous treatment. Most participating children had recorded exposure to EBV and CMV. TCR repertoires were compared between children on planned treatment interruption and children on continuous antiretroviral treatment, alongside thymic output measurements. For the interruption arm, samples were taken at week 0, at week 12, at the end of interruption (week 24 or 48), and roughly 3 years after the study ended. In the continuous-treatment arm, samples from corresponding weeks 0, 48 and 150 were analyzed. The interruption group had a median age of roughly 9 years, compared with 7 to 8 years in the continuous treatment group.

Libraries were built with 3' RACE. To correct PCR amplification bias, TCR libraries were generated from RNA with a 3' RACE protocol that used unique molecular identifiers. As many as 12 amplicon libraries were pooled and then sequenced on an Illumina MiSeq using v2 2x250 paired-end chemistry. Per the source publication's procedure: Reads were processed with Decombinator to assign V and J genes and CDR3, with barcode-based error and PCR bias correction. Repertoires were subsampled to equal depth before Gini coefficient calculation using the R ineq package. CDR3 similarity was assessed with GLIPH, Hamming distance and a shared triplet metric. TCRdb redid the processing of the public reads, applying fastp at Q25 and MiXCR, and retained in-frame beta chains. Every distinct CDR3 protein forms one entry, paired with its most common genes and DNA. In this record, the V and J calls reflect TCRdb's handling and not the investigators' own analysis. Counted in this sample were approximately 4,000 distinct CDR3 sequences; about 4.4% of them appeared once. 25% to 30% of the sample goes to the ten largest clones.

There are 14 amino acids in the CDR3, from cysteine to phenylalanine inclusive. Here the CDR3 DNA is all that survives: 42 bases in frame from base 1. CDR1 and CDR2 are read off the germline V gene (reference sequence) as GTSNPN and SVGIG. V sheds 5 bases and J sheds 7 bases, leaving 20 bases between their ends. Overall study outcomes, separate from this receptor: The low number of patients is regarded as a limitation, and the data should be interpreted with caution. In a few patients, shared-triplet CDR3 clusters rose after interruption, but the overall increase reached significance only when one outlier patient was excluded. In naive CD4+ repertoires of PTI patients, CDR3 sharing between time points fell after interruption began; many sequences were shared between end of interruption and 3 years later.

Sequencing used CD45RO+ CD8+ T cells from PBMCs, pooled from several time points, obtained from a donor given antiretroviral therapy, either interrupted or continuous. Read against the paper, the sample's cell subset or site label means: memory CD8+ CD45RO+ CD45RA- T cells. The chain is assembled from TRBV30 and TRBJ1-1; possibly the D gene is TRBD1, per 5 matching bases. This clonotype originated in a pool of human donors with HIV. The DNA reads as follows: TGTGCCTGGCTGATCCCCGGGACGAATAATGAAGCTTTCTTT. This codes for CAWLIPGTNNEAFF.